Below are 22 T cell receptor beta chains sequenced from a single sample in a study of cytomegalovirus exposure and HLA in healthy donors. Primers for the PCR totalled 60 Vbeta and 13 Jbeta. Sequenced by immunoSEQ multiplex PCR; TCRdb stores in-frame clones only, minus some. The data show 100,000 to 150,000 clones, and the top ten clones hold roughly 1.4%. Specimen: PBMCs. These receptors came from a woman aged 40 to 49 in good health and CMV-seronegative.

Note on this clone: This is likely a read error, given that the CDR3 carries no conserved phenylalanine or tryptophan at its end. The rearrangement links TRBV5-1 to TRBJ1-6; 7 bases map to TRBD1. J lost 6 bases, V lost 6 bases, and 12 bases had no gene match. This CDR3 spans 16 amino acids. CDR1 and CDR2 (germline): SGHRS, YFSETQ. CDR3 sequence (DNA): TGCGCCAGCACCCAAGGGGACAGCAACATTAATTCACCCCTCCACCTT. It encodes CASTQGDSNINSPLHL.

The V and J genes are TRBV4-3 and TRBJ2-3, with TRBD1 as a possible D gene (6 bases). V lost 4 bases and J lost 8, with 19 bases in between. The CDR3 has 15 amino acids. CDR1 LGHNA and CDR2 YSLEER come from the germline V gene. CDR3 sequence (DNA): TGCGCCAGCAGCCCTCCGGGACACCACCTTGTTACGCAGTATTTT. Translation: CASSPPGHHLVTQYF.

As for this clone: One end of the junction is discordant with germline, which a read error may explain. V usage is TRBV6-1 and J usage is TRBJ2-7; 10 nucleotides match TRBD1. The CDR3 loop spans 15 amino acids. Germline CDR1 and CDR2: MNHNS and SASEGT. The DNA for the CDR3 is TGTGCCAGCAGTGAGGGACAGGGGTTTACCTACGGGCAGTACTTC. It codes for CASSEGQGFTYGQYF.

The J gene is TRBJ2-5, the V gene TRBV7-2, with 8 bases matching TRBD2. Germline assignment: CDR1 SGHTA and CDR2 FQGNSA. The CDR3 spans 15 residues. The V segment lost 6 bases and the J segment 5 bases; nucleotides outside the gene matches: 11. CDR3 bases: TGTGCCAGCAGTCCTCCGGGGGGGCAGAGGGAGACCCAGTACTTC. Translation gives CASSPPGGQRETQYF. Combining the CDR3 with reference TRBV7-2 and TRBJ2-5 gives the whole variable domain GAGVSQSPSNKVTEKGKDVELRCDPISGHTALYWYRQSLGQGLEFLIYFQGNSAPDKSGLPSDRFSAERTGGSVSTLTIQRTQQEDSAVYLCASSPPGGQRETQYFGPGTRLLVL.

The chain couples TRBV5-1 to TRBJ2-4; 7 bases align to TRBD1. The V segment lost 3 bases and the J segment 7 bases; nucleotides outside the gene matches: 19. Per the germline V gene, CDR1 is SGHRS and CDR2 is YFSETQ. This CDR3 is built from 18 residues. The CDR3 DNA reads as TGCGCCAGCAGCTCCGACCCCTCCCTGCACAGGGGAACTAACATTCAGTACTTC. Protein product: CASSSDPSLHRGTNIQYF.

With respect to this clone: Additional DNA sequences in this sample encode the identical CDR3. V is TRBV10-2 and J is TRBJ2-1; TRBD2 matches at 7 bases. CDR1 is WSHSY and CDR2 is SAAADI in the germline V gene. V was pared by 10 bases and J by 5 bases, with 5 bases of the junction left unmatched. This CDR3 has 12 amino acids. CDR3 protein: CATSGGDNEQFF. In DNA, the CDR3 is TGCGCCACTTCGGGAGGCGACAATGAGCAGTTCTTC.

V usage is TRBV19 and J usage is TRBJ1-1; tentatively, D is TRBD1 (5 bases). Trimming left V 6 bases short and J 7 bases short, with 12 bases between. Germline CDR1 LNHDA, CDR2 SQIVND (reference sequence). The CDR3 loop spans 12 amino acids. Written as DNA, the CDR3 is TGTGCCAGTAGGGCAGGGTATATTGAAGCTTTCTTT. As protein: CASRAGYIEAFF. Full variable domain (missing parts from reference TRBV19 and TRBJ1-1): DGGITQSPKYLFRKEGQNVTLSCEQNLNHDAMYWYRQDPGQGLRLIYYSQIVNDFQKGDIAEGYSVSREKKESFPLTVTSAQKNPTAFYLCASRAGYIEAFFGQGTRLTVV.

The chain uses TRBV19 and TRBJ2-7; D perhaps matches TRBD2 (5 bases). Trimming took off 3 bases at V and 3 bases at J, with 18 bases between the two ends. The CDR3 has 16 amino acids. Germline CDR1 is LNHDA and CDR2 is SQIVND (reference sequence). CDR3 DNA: TGTGCCAGTAGTATCGGGAAGTGGGAGAATGGCTACGAGCAGTACTTC. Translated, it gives CASSIGKWENGYEQYF.

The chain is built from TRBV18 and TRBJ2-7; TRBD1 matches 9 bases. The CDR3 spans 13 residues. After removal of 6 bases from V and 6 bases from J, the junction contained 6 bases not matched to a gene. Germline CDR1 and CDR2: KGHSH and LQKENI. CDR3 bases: TGTGCCAGCTCTGGGGACAGGGTGGTCGAGCAGTACTTC. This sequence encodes CASSGDRVVEQYF.

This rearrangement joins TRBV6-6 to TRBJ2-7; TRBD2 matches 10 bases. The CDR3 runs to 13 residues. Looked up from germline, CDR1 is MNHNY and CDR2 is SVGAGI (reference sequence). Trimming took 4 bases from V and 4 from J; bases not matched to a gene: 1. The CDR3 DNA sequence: TGTGCCAGCAGTTTACTAGCGGGGTACGAGCAGTACGTC. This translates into CASSLLAGYEQYV.

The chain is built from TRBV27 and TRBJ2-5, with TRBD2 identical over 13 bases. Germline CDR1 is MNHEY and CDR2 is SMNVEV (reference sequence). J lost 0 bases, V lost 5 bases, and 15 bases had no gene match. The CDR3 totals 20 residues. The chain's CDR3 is CASSLRTSGGPNRYQETQYF. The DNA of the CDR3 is TGTGCCAGCAGTCTCCGGACTAGCGGGGGACCAAATCGGTACCAAGAGACCCAGTACTTC.

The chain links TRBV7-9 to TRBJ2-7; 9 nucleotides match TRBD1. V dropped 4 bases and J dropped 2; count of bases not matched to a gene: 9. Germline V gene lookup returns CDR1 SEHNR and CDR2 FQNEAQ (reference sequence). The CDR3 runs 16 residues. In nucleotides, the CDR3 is TGTGCCAGCAGCTCAATAAGGACAGGGGAGACCTACGAGCAGTACTTC. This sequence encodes CASSSIRTGETYEQYF. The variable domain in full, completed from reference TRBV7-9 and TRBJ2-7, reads DTGVSQNPRHKITKRGQNVTFRCDPISEHNRLYWYRQTLGQGPEFLTYFQNEAQLEKSRLLSDRFSAERPKGSFSTLEIQRTEQGDSAMYLCASSSIRTGETYEQYFGPGTRLTVT.

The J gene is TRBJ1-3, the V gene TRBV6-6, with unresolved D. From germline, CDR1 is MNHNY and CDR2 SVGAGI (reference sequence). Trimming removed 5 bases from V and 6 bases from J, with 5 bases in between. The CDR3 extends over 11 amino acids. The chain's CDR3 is CASSTTNTIYF. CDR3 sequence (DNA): TGTGCCAGCAGTACTACAAACACCATATATTTT.

CDR3 region: CASSPGRGHGYTF. The CDR3 DNA sequence: TGTGCCAGCAGCCCGGGGCGGGGACATGGCTACACCTTC. The chain recombines TRBV7-3 with TRBJ1-2; TRBD1 is a possible D gene (5 bases). Germline V gene sequence: CDR1 SGHTA, CDR2 FQGTGA. The CDR3 is made up of 13 amino acids. V lost 5 bases and J lost 6, with 13 bases in between.

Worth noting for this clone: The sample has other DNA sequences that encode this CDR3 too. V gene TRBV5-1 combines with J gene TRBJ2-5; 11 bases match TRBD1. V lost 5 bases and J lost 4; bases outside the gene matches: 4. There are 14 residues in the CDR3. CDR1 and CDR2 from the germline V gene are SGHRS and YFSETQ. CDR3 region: CASSPGTGGETQYF. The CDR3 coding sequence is TGCGCCAGCAGTCCCGGGACAGGGGGAGAGACCCAGTACTTC. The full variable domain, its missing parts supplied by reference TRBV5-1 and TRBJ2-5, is KAGVTQTPRYLIKTRGQQVTLSCSPISGHRSVSWYQQTPGQGLQFLFEYFSETQRNKGNFPGRFSGRQFSNSRSEMNVSTLELGDSALYLCASSPGTGGETQYFGPGTRLLVL.

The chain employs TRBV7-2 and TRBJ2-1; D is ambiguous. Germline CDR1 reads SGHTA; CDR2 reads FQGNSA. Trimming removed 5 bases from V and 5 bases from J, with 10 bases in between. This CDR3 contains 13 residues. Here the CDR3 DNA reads TGTGCCAGCAGCCCCCAGGTGAACAATGAGCAGTTCTTC. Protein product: CASSPQVNNEQFF.

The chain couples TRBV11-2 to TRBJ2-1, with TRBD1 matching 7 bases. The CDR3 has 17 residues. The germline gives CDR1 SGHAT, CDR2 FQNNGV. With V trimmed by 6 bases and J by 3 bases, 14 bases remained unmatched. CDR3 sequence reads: CASSSEGAAGHYNEQFF. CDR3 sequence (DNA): TGTGCCAGCAGTTCAGAGGGGGCTGCGGGCCACTACAATGAGCAGTTCTTC. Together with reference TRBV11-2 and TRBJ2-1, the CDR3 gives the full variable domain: EAGVAQSPRYKIIEKRQSVAFWCNPISGHATLYWYQQILGQGPKLLIQFQNNGVVDDSQLPKDRFSAERLKGVDSTLKIQPAKLEDSAVYLCASSSEGAAGHYNEQFFGPGTRLTVL.

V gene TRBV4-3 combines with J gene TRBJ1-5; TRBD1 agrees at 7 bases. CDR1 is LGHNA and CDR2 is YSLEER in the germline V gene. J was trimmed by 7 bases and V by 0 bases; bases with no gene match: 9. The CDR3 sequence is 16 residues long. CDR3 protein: CASSQDEAAGGQPQHF. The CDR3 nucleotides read TGCGCCAGCAGCCAAGATGAGGCGGCAGGGGGACAGCCCCAGCATTTT.

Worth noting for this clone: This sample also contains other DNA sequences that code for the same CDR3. CDR3 nucleotide sequence: TGCGCCAGCAGCTTGGGGGGAGCGGGAAACACCATATATTTT. As protein: CASSLGGAGNTIYF. The J gene is TRBJ1-3, the V gene TRBV5-1; no reliable D call. V was trimmed by 0 bases and J by 4 bases, leaving 8 bases between them. The CDR3 covers 14 residues. Germline loops: CDR1 SGHRS, CDR2 YFSETQ.

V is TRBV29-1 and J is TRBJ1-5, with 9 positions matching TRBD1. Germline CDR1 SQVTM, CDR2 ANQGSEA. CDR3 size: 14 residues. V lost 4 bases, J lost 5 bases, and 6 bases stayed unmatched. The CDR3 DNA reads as TGCAGCGTTGGTGGGACAGGGATAGATCAGCCCCAGCATTTT. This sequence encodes CSVGGTGIDQPQHF.

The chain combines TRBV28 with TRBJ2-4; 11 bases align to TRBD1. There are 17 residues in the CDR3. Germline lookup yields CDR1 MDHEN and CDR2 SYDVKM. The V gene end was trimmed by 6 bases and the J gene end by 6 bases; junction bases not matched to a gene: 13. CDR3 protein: CASSLMWDRGSGNIQYF. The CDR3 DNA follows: TGTGCCAGCAGCCTAATGTGGGACAGGGGGTCGGGAAACATTCAGTACTTC.

CDR3 sequence: CAITQGGNYGYTF. The CDR3 DNA sequence: TGTGCCATCACACAGGGGGGCAACTATGGCTACACCTTC. This sequence joins TRBV2 and TRBJ1-2; 8 bases agree with TRBD1. This CDR3 has 13 residues. Germline trimming cut 10 bases from V and 2 bases from J; bases unmatched to any gene: 6. Per germline, CDR1 SNHLY and CDR2 FYNNEI. The whole variable domain, filled in from reference TRBV2 and TRBJ1-2, reads EPEVTQTPSHQVTQMGQEVILRCVPISNHLYFYWYRQILGQKVEFLVSFYNNEISEKSEIFDDQFSVERPDGSNFTLKIRSTKLEDSAMYFCAITQGGNYGYTFGSGTRLTVV.